This T cell receptor (beta chain) was captured in a study of T-cell reconstitution after alpha-beta-depleted transplantation in children. TCRbeta library preparation incorporated unique molecular identifiers. Each CDR3 protein gets one entry after TCRdb re-called the PCR reads with MiXCR. The sample lists hundreds of thousands of distinct CDR3 sequences; around 17% were seen once. Trimming left V 5 bases short and J 0 bases short, with 11 bases between. Germline lookup yields CDR1 MNHEY and CDR2 SMNVEV (reference sequence). CDR3 size: 15 residues. The chain combines TRBV27 with TRBJ2-1; D ambiguous. The specimen was PBMCs from the stem cell graft donor, collected from the stem cell graft. The TCR sequence derives from a human donor who donated a stem cell graft to a child with acute myeloid leukemia. The CDR3: CASSPLKSSYNEQFF. The CDR3 bases are TGTGCCAGCAGTCCCCTGAAGAGCTCCTACAATGAGCAGTTCTTC.